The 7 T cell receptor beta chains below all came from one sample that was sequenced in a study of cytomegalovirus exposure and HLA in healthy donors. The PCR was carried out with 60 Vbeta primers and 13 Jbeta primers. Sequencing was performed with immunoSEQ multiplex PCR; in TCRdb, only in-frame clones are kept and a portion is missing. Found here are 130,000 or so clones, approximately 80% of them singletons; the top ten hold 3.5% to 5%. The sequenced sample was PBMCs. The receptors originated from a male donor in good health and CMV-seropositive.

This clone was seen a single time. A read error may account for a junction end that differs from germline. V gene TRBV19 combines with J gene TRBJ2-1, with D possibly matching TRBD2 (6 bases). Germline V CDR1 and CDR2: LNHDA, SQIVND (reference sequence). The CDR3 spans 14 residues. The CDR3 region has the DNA TGTGCCAGTACTATGGCGCGGGGATACAGTGAGCAGTTCTTC. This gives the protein CASTMARGYSEQFF.

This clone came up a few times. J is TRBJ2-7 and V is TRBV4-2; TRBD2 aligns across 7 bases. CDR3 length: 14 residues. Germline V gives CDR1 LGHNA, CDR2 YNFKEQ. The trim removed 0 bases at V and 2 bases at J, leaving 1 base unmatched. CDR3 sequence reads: CASSQDGGTYEQYF. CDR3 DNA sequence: TGTGCCAGCAGCCAAGACGGGGGGACCTACGAGCAGTACTTC.

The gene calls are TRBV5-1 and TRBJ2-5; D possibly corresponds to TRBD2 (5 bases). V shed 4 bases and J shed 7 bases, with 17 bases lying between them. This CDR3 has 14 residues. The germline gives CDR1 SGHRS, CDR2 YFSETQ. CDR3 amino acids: CASSPGSGLPTQYF. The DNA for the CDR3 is TGCGCCAGCAGCCCGGGGTCAGGCCTTCCGACCCAGTACTTC.

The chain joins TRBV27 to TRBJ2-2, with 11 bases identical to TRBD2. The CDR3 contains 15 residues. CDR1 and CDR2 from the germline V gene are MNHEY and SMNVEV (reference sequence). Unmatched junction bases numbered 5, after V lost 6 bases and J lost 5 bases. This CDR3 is CASSPGTSGTGELFF. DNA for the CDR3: TGTGCCAGCAGCCCCGGGACTAGCGGTACCGGGGAGCTGTTTTTT.

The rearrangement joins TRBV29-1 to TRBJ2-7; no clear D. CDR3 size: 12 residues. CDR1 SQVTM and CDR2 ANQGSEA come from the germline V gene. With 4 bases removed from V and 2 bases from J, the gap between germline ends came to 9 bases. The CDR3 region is CSVVVGAYEQYF. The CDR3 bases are TGCAGCGTTGTAGTGGGCGCCTACGAGCAGTACTTC.

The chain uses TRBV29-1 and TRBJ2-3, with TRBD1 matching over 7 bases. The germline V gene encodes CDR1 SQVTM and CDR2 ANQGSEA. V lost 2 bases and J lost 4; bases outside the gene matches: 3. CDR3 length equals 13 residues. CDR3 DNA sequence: TGCAGCGTTGAACGGCAGGGGGCAGATACGCAGTATTTT. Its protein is CSVERQGADTQYF.

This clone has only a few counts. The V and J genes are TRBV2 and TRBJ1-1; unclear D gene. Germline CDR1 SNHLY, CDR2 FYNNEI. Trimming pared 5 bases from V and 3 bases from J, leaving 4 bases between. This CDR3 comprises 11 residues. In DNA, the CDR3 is TGTGCCAGCAGTCAGTACACTGAAGCTTTCTTT. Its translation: CASSQYTEAFF.